Sequencing of this T cell receptor (beta chain) was carried out in a study of cytomegalovirus exposure and HLA in healthy donors. Study-wide background: The 130 or so validation repertoires were reported in a later analysis to have been generated on the same platform as the roughly 720 first-cohort repertoires.

Repertoires were generated with immunoSEQ multiplex PCR, while TCRdb's copy carries only in-frame clones and drops some. The repertoire holds 250,000 to 400,000 clones, approximately 91% seen once, with approximately 0.9% in the top ten. Findings and caveats of the study: The study recorded over 150 TCR beta chains that were cytomegalovirus-associated.

Separate from the approximately 670-subject first cohort, the approximately 120-subject validation cohort was the one that the donors belonged to. V trimming: 6 bases; J trimming: 3 bases; junction bases outside the gene matches: 11. This CDR3 is built from 16 residues. From germline, CDR1 is SNHLY and CDR2 FYNNEI. This clone was recorded many times. The antigen is unknown. The TCR sequence derives from a young man in good health and CMV-seronegative. The rearrangement links TRBV2 to TRBJ2-3, with 8 nucleotides matching TRBD1. The sample consisted of PBMCs. The CDR3 here is CASRSMDRERTDTQYF. The CDR3 DNA reads TGTGCCAGCAGATCGATGGACAGGGAGAGGACAGATACGCAGTATTTT.